The 15 T cell receptor beta chains below were found in one sample sequenced in a study of blood T cell repertoires in COVID-19. Libraries were prepared by immunoSEQ multiplex PCR; TCRdb keeps only in-frame clonotypes and omits some of them. The sample has about 320,000 clones; about nine tenths are singletons. Sequenced sample: PBMCs or T cells enriched from blood (not recorded which). These receptors were collected from a man aged 55 to 69 who had recovered from COVID-19.

The chain is built from TRBV5-1 and TRBJ2-3; TRBD2 matches 7 bases. Germline V gives CDR1 SGHRS, CDR2 YFSETQ. This CDR3 is 15 amino acids long. V trimming: 0 bases; J trimming: 3 bases; junction bases outside the gene matches: 4. The CDR3 sequence: CASSLEGLRTDTQYF. The CDR3 DNA follows: TGCGCCAGCAGCTTGGAGGGACTAAGAACAGATACGCAGTATTTT.

The V and J genes are TRBV3-1 (or the pseudogene TRBV3-2) and TRBJ2-1; 14 bases agree with TRBD2. The CDR3 spans 16 residues. After removal of 4 bases from V and 9 bases from J, the junction contained 8 bases not matched to a gene. CDR1 LGHDT and CDR2 YNNKEL come from the germline V gene (reference sequence). The CDR3, as DNA: TGTGCCAGCAGCCCGACGGCGGGACTAGCGGGAGTTGAGCAGTTCTTC. Amino acids: CASSPTAGLAGVEQFF.

The rearrangement links TRBV24-1 to TRBJ2-7; 8 bases line up with TRBD1. Trimming cost V 2 bases and J 2 bases; bases outside gene matches: 10. CDR3 size: 17 residues. Per germline, CDR1 KGHDR and CDR2 SFDVKD. The CDR3 loop is CATSDSLLTGVPYEQYF. The DNA for the CDR3 is TGTGCCACCAGTGATTCACTACTGACAGGGGTCCCCTACGAGCAGTACTTC.

The chain has TRBV18 and TRBJ2-2, with 11 nucleotides matching TRBD1. The V gene's germline CDR1 is KGHSH and CDR2 LQKENI. This CDR3 spans 18 amino acids. J lost 4 bases, V lost 3 bases, and 10 bases had no gene match. Written as DNA, the CDR3 is TGTGCCAGCTCACCCCCGAGAGGACAGGGGGCTGTCACCGGGGAGCTGTTTTTT. Translated: CASSPPRGQGAVTGELFF.

This rearrangement joins TRBV2 to TRBJ1-1; 7 bases line up with TRBD1. Germline V gene data show CDR1 as SNHLY and CDR2 as FYNNEI. The junction had 10 bases not matched to a gene; V was cut back by 2 bases and J by 4 bases. The CDR3 contains 16 residues. The CDR3 loop reads CASSETGQARGTEAFF. The CDR3 DNA is TGTGCCAGCAGTGAAACCGGACAGGCCAGAGGCACTGAAGCTTTCTTT.

This chain's CDR3 is CASSLPGQGAYEQYF. The CDR3 DNA sequence: TGTGCCAGCAGCTTGCCAGGACAGGGCGCCTACGAGCAGTACTTC. V usage is TRBV5-4 and J usage is TRBJ2-7; 8 bases are a match to TRBD1. This CDR3 has 15 amino acids. The junction had 5 bases not matched to a gene; V was cut back by 1 base and J by 2 bases. Germline CDR1 is SGHNT and CDR2 is YYREEE (reference sequence). Variable domain in full (rest from reference TRBV5-4 and TRBJ2-7): ETGVTQSPTHLIKTRGQQVTLRCSSQSGHNTVSWYQQALGQGPQFIFQYYREEENGRGNFPPRFSGLQFPNYSSELNVNALELDDSALYLCASSLPGQGAYEQYFGPGTRLTVT.

This clone appeared a single time. The chain has TRBV7-6 and TRBJ1-1; TRBD1 agrees at 9 bases. Trimming cost V 0 bases and J 10 bases; bases outside gene matches: 6. The germline gives CDR1 SGHVS, CDR2 FNYEAQ. CDR3 length equals 14 residues. CDR3 amino acids: CASSLAHRGQVAFF. The CDR3 DNA reads as TGTGCCAGCAGCTTAGCCCACAGGGGGCAGGTAGCTTTCTTT.

This clone has just one count. The CDR3 loop reads CAGSGEGLEQYF. Written as DNA, the CDR3 is TGTGCCGGATCAGGGGAGGGTTTGGAGCAGTACTTC. The chain couples TRBV11-2 to TRBJ2-7, with D tentatively TRBD2 (7 bases). Germline V gives CDR1 SGHAT, CDR2 FQNNGV. Trimming removed 11 bases from V and 7 bases from J, with 18 bases in between. This CDR3 region has 12 residues.

Here the CDR3 DNA reads TGCGCCAGCAGCCAAGATAGACCGACGGGGGGGTACTATAATTCACCCCTCCACTTT. Its protein is CASSQDRPTGGYYNSPLHF. V gene TRBV4-1 combines with J gene TRBJ1-6, with D possibly matching TRBD1 (5 bases). This CDR3 region has 19 residues. Between the trimmed V and J ends, which lost 0 bases and 3 bases, there was a span of 18 bases. Germline loops: CDR1 MGHRA, CDR2 YSYEKL.

Written as DNA, the CDR3 is TGCGCCAGCAGCCAAGATCGCGGCAGGGGGCGCAGACTCTCCAATGAGCAGTTCTTC. Translated: CASSQDRGRGRRLSNEQFF. V is TRBV4-3 and J is TRBJ2-1, with 8 bases fitting TRBD1. CDR3 length: 19 amino acids. Germline loops: CDR1 LGHNA, CDR2 YSLEER. V was pared by 0 bases and J by 6 bases, with 16 bases of the junction left unmatched.

The chain couples TRBV2 to TRBJ2-5; TRBD2 is a possible D gene (5 bases). Germline CDR1 is SNHLY and CDR2 is FYNNEI. The CDR3 sequence is 13 residues long. CDR3 in DNA: TGTGCAGCCGGGATACTTCCGCTAGAGACCCAGTACTTC. This translates into CAAGILPLETQYF.

The gene calls are TRBV5-4 and TRBJ2-1; the match to TRBD2 covers 7 bases. CDR1 is SGHNT, CDR2 YYREEE, per germline (reference sequence). This CDR3 is 16 amino acids long. V lost 1 base and J lost 2; bases outside the gene matches: 6. CDR3 nucleotides: TGTGCCAGCAGCTTGTCTAGCGGATTAACCTACAATGAGCAGTTCTTC. It is translated as CASSLSSGLTYNEQFF.

The chain recombines TRBV6-5 with TRBJ2-7, with TRBD2 as a possible D gene (6 bases). In germline, CDR1 is MNHEY, CDR2 SVGAGI. Trimming stripped 8 bases from V and 0 bases from J, with 11 bases between. The CDR3 has 13 residues. The CDR3 region has the DNA TGTGCCAGCGAGGCGGGGAACTCCTACGAGCAGTACTTC. Amino acid sequence: CASEAGNSYEQYF.

The V and J genes are TRBV13 and TRBJ2-5; the match to TRBD2 covers 13 bases. V dropped 2 bases and J dropped 5; count of bases not matched to a gene: 5. The CDR3 totals 16 residues. Germline values: CDR1 PRHDT, CDR2 FYEKMQ (reference sequence). The CDR3 DNA sequence: TGTGCCAGCAGCTTAAGGACTAGCGGGAGCTTGGAGACCCAGTACTTC. Translation: CASSLRTSGSLETQYF.

The chain joins TRBV29-1 to TRBJ1-1; a weak D match, TRBD1 (6 bases). The germline CDR1 and CDR2 sequences are SQVTM and ANQGSEA. V was clipped by 6 bases and J by 2 bases, with 16 bases between them. CDR3 size: 14 residues. The CDR3 DNA is TGCAGCGTCGCTGAGGACAGATACAACACTGAAGCTTTCTTT. It encodes CSVAEDRYNTEAFF.